Described below is a single T cell receptor (beta chain) sequence and its context. The data are from a study of cytomegalovirus exposure and HLA in healthy donors. Germline V gene lookup returns CDR1 MNHEY and CDR2 SMNVEV (reference sequence). With 3 bases removed from V and 7 bases from J, the gap between germline ends came to 15 bases. The CDR3 loop spans 14 amino acids. The PCR employed 60 Vbeta primers together with 13 Jbeta primers. The repertoire was sequenced with immunoSEQ multiplex PCR; TCRdb's copy has only in-frame clones and lacks some. The sample carries 270,000 or so clones, around 90% recorded once.

The chain links TRBV27 to TRBJ1-1; perhaps TRBD1 as D (5 bases). The sequence derives from a girl aged 2 to 9 in good health and CMV-seronegative. Sequences were obtained from PBMCs. The CDR3 region is CASSFTATENEAFF. DNA for the CDR3: TGTGCCAGCAGTTTCACGGCGACAGAGAATGAAGCTTTCTTT.